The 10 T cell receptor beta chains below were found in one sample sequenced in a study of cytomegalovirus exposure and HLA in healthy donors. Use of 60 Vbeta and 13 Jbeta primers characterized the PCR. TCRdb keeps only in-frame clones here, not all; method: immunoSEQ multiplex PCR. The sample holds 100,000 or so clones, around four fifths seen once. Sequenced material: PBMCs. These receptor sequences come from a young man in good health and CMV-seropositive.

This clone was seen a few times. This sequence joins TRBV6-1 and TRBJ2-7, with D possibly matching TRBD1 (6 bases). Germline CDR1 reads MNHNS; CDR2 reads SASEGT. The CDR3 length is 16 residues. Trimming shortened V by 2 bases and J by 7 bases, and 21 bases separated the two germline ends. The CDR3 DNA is TGTGCCAGCAGTGAAATGGGACCGGGGCCCAGGGGAGAGCAGTACTTC. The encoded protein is CASSEMGPGPRGEQYF.

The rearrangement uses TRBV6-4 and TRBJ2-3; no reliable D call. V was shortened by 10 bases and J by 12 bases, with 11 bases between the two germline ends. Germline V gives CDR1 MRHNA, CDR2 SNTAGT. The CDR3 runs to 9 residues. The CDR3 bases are TGTGCCACCCAGGCACACCAGTATTTT. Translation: CATQAHQYF.

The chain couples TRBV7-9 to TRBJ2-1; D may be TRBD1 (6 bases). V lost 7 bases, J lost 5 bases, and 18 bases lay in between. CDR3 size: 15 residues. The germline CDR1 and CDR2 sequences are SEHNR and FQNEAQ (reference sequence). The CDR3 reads CASTTNWDTHNEQFF. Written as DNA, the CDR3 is TGTGCCAGCACCACGAATTGGGACACACACAATGAGCAGTTCTTC. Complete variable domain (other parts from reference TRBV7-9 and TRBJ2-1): DTGVSQNPRHKITKRGQNVTFRCDPISEHNRLYWYRQTLGQGPEFLTYFQNEAQLEKSRLLSDRFSAERPKGSFSTLEIQRTEQGDSAMYLCASTTNWDTHNEQFFGPGTRLTVL.

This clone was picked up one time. The CDR3 nucleotides read TGTGCCAGCAGTTACAGGACAGGGGCTGGGGCCTACGAGCAGTACTTC. Its protein is CASSYRTGAGAYEQYF. The rearrangement links TRBV6-5 to TRBJ2-5; 9 bases are a match to TRBD1. Matching the DNA end better, TRBJ2-7 makes the J call doubtful. Germline CDR1 is MNHEY and CDR2 is SVGAGI. The CDR3 has 16 residues.

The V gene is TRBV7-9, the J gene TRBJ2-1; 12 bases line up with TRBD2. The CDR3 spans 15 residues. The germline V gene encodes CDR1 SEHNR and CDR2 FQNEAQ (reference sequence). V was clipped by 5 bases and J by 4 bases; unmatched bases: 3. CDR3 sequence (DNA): TGTGCCAGCAGCAGGACTAGCGGGGCATACAATGAGCAGTTCTTC. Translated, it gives CASSRTSGAYNEQFF.

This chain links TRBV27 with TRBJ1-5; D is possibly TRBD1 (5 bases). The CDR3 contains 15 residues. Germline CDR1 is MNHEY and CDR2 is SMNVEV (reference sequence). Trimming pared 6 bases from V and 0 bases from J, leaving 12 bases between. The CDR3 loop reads CASRLRQNSNQPQHF. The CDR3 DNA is TGTGCCAGCAGACTGAGACAGAATAGCAATCAGCCCCAGCATTTT.

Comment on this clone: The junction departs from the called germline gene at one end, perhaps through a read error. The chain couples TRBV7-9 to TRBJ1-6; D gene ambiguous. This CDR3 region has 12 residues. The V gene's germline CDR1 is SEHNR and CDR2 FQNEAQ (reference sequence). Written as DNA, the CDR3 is TGTTCCAGCAGAGTAGATAATTCACCCCTCCACTTT. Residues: CSSRVDNSPLHF.

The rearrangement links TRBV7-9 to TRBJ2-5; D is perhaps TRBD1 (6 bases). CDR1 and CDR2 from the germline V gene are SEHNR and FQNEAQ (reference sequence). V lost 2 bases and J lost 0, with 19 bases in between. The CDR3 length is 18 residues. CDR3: CASSLLTWTAKYQETQYF. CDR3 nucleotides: TGTGCCAGCAGCTTACTGACTTGGACAGCAAAGTACCAAGAGACCCAGTACTTC.

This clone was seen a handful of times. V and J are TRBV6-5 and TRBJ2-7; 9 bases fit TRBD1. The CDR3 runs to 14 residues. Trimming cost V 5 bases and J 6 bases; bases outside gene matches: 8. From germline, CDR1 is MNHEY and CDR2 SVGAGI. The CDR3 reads CASSRGTGIFEQYF. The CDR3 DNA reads TGTGCCAGCAGTCGCGGGACAGGGATCTTCGAGCAGTACTTC.

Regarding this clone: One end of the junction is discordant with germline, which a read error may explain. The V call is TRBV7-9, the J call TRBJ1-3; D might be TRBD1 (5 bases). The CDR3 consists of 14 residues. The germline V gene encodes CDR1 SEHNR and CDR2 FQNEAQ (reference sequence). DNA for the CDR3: TGTTCCAGCAGGGCAGGGTACTCTGGAAACACCATATATTTT. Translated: CSSRAGYSGNTIYF.